These T cell receptor beta chains were read from a single sample in a study of blood T cell repertoires in COVID-19. The data were produced by immunoSEQ multiplex PCR, yet TCRdb's version contains in-frame clones alone and is incomplete. The sample carries about 140,000 clones, about 80% recorded once. What was sequenced was PBMCs or T cells enriched from blood (not recorded which). Receptors were obtained from a woman between 18 and 29 years old who had been exposed to COVID-19. CDR3s include the opening cysteine and the closing phenylalanine or tryptophan. The D gene is left open where the match is weak. The size entry is marked missing in some rows and otherwise reads once, few, many or a size class.

NA,TRBV7-3,TRBD1,TRBJ1-3,TGTGCCAGCAGCTTAATAGGACAGGGAGGGGTCTCTGGAAACACCATATATTTT,CASSLIGQGGVSGNTIYF
NA,TRBV7-9,NA,TRBJ1-1,TGTGCCAGCAGCCCCCTTAAGAAGGCCCTAGGGGGTTTCTTT,CASSPLKKALGGFF
NA,TRBV30,NA,TRBJ2-7,TGTGCCTGGACGTGGGGGCGCGAGCAGTACTTC,CAWTWGREQYF
NA,TRBV7-9,TRBD1,TRBJ1-3,TGTGCCAGCAGCATGACAGGGTCTGGAAACACCATATATTTT,CASSMTGSGNTIYF
NA,TRBV6-6,TRBD1,TRBJ1-6,TGTGCCAGCAGCCTGGACAGGGTAGGAAATTCACCCCTCCACTTT,CASSLDRVGNSPLHF
NA,TRBV19,NA,TRBJ1-5,TGTGCCAGTAGTATGCAGGGTCCTCAGCCCCAGCATTTT,CASSMQGPQPQHF
NA,TRBV5-4,TRBD1,TRBJ1-2,TGTGCCAGCAGCTTTTCACAGGGGAACTATGGCTACACCTTC,CASSFSQGNYGYTF
NA,TRBV15,TRBD2,TRBJ2-5,TGTGCCACCAGCAGAAGGACTAGCGTAAAAGAGACCCAGTACTTC,CATSRRTSVKETQYF
NA,TRBV7-3,TRBD2,TRBJ2-2,TGTGCCAGCAGCCCCACGGGCGGGAGAAACACCGGGGAGCTGTTTTTT,CASSPTGGRNTGELFF
NA,TRBV13,TRBD1,TRBJ2-1,TGTGCCAGCAGCCCGGGACCCCAGGGGGCCTATGAGCAGTTCTTC,CASSPGPQGAYEQFF
NA,TRBV27,TRBD2,TRBJ2-5,TGTGCCAGCAGTACAGGACTAGCGGGAACAGAGACCCAGTACTTC,CASSTGLAGTETQYF
once,TRBV10-1,TRBD2,TRBJ2-1,TGCGCCAGCAGTGAGCAGACTAGCGGGATGAATGAGCAGTTCTTC,CASSEQTSGMNEQFF
few,TRBV30,NA,TRBJ1-6,TGTGCCTGGAGTGTATCGGGGTTTTCTTCACCCCTCCACTTT,CAWSVSGFSSPLHF
few,TRBV12-5,TRBD2,TRBJ2-5,TGTGCTAGTGGTTTGCTCGGGACTAACTTCCTTGAAGGGACCCAGTACTTC,CASGLLGTNFLEGTQYF
NA,TRBV5-4,NA,TRBJ1-2,TGTGCCAGCAGCTTCCCCCAGGGTTGGGCCTATGGCTACACCTTC,CASSFPQGWAYGYTF
NA,TRBV6-5,TRBD1,TRBJ1-2,TGTGCCAGCAGTTACTCTAGGACAGGGGGTTTCTATGGCTACACCTTC,CASSYSRTGGFYGYTF